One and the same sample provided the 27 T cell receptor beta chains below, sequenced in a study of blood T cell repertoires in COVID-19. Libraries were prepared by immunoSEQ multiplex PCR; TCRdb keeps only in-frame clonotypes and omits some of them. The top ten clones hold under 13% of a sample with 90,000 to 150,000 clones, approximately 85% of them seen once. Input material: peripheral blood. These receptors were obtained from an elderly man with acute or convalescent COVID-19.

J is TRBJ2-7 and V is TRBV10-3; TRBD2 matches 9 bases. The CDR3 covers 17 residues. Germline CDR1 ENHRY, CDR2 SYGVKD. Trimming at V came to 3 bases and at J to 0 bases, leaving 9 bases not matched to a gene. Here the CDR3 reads CAISDPGTSSSSYEQYF. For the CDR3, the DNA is TGTGCCATCAGTGATCCTGGGACTAGCTCGAGCTCCTACGAGCAGTACTTC.

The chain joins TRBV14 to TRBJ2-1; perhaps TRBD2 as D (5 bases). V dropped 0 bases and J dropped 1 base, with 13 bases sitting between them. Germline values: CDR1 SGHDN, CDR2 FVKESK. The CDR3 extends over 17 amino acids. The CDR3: CASSQEGRRVSYNEQFF. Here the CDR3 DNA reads TGTGCCAGCAGCCAAGAGGGGAGACGGGTATCCTACAATGAGCAGTTCTTC.

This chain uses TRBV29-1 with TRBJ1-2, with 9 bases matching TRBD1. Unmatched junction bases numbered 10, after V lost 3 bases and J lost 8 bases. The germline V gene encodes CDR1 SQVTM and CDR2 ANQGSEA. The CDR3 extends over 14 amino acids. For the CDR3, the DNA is TGCAGCGTTGATAACGTACAGGGGGCTCACGGCTACACCTTC. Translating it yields CSVDNVQGAHGYTF.

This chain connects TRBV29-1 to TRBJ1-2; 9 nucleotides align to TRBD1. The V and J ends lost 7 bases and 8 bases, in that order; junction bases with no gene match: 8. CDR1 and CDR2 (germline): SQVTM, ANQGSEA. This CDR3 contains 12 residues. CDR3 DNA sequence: TGCAGCGCGCAACAGGGGGCTATGGGCTACACCTTC. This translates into CSAQQGAMGYTF.

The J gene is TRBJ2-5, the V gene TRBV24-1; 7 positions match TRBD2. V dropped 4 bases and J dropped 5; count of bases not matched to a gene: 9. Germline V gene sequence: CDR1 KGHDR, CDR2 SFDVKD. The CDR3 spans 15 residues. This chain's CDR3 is CATSDFSGLRETQYF. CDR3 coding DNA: TGTGCCACCAGTGACTTTAGCGGGTTAAGGGAGACCCAGTACTTC.

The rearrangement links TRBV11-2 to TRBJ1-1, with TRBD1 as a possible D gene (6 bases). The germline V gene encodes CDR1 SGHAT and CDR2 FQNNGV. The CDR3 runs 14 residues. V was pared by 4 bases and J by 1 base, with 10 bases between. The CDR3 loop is CASSSTTGNTEAFF. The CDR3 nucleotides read TGTGCCAGCAGCTCCACGACAGGGAACACTGAAGCTTTCTTT.

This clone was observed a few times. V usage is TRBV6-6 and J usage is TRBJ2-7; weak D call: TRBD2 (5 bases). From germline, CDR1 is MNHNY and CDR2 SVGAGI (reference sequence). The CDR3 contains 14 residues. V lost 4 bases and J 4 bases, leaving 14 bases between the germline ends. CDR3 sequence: CASSSTGGLYEQYF. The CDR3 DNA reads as TGTGCCAGCAGTTCCACTGGAGGCCTTTACGAGCAGTACTTC.

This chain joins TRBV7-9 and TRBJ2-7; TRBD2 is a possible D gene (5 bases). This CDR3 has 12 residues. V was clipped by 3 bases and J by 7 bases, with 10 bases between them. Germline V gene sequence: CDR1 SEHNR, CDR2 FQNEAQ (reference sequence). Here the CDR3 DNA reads TGTGCCAGCAGCTTTTCTTCGGGGGAGCAGTACTTC. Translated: CASSFSSGEQYF.

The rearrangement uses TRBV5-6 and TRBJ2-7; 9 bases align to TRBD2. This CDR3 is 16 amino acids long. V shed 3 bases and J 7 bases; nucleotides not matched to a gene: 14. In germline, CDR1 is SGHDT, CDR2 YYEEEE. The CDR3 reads CASSSRGGRAFGEQYF. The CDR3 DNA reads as TGTGCCAGCAGCTCCCGGGGCGGGAGGGCTTTTGGTGAGCAGTACTTC.

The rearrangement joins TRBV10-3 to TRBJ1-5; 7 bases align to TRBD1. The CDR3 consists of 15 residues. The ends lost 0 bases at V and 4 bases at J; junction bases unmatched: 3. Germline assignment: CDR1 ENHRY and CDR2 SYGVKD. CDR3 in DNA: TGTGCCATCAGTGAGTCCGGGACAGAAAATCAGCCCCAGCATTTT. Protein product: CAISESGTENQPQHF.

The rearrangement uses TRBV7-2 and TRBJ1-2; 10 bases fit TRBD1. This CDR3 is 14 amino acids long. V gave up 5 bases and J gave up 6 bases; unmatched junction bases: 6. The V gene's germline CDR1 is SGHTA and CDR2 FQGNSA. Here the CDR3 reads CASSTRQGAHGYTF. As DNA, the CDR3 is TGTGCCAGCAGCACACGACAGGGGGCTCATGGCTACACCTTC.

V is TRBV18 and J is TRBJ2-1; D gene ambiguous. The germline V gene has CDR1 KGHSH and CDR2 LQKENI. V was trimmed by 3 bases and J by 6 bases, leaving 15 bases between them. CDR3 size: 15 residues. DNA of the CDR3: TGTGCCAGCTCACCCCCGGGTCAAACTCTCAATGAGCAGTTCTTC. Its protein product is CASSPPGQTLNEQFF.

In DNA form, the CDR3 reads TGTGCCAGTAGTATAGCAGGGTTGGGCACTGAAGCTTTCTTT. Its protein product is CASSIAGLGTEAFF. The chain links TRBV19 to TRBJ1-1; D perhaps matches TRBD1 (5 bases). The CDR3 is 14 amino acids. Per the germline V gene, CDR1 is LNHDA and CDR2 is SQIVND (reference sequence). V lost 1 base and J lost 4, with 10 bases in between.

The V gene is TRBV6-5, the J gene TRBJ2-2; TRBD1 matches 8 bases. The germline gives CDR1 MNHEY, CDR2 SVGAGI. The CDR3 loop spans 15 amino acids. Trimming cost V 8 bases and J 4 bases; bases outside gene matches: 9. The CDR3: CASRLGRGPTGELFF. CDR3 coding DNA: TGTGCCAGCCGACTCGGCAGGGGGCCCACCGGGGAGCTGTTTTTT.

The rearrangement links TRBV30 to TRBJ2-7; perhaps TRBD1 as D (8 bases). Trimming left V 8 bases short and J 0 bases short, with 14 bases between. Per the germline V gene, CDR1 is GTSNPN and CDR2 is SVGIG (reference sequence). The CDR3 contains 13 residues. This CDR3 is CAGDRTSSYEQYF. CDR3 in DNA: TGTGCCGGGGACAGGACTAGCTCCTACGAGCAGTACTTC. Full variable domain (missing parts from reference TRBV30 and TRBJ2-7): SQTIHQWPATLVQPVGSPLSLECTVEGTSNPNLYWYRQAAGRGLQLLFYSVGIGQISSEVPQNLSASRPQDRQFILSSKKLLLSDSGFYLCAGDRTSSYEQYFGPGTRLTVT.

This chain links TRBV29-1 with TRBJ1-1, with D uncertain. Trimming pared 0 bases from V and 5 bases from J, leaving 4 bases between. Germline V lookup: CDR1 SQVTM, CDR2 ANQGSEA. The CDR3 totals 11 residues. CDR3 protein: CSVEDLTEAFF. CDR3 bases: TGCAGCGTTGAAGATCTTACTGAAGCTTTCTTT.

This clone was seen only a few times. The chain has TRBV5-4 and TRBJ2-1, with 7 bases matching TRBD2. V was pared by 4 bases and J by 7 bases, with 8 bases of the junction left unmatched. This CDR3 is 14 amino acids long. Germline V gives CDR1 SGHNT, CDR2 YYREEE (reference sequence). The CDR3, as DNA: TGTGCCAGCAGCAGTAGCGGGTTACATAATGAGCAGTTCTTC. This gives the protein CASSSSGLHNEQFF.

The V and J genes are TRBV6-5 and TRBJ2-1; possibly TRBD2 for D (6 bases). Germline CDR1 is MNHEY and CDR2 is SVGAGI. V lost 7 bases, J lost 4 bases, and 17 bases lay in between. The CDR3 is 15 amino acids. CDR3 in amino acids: CASTLRGGKYNEQFF. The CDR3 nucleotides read TGTGCCAGCACCCTACGGGGCGGGAAATACAATGAGCAGTTCTTC.

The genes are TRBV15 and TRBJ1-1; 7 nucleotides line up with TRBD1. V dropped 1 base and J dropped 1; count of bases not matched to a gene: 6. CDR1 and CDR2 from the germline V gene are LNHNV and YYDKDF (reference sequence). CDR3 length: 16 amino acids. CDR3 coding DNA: TGTGCCACCAGCAGAGGCGGAGCAGGGGGGAACACTGAAGCTTTCTTT. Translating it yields CATSRGGAGGNTEAFF.

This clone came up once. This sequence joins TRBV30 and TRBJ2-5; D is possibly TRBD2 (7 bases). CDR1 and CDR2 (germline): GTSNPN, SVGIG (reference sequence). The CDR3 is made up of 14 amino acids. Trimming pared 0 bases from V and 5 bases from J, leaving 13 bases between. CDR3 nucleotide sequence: TGTGCCTGGAGTGTCTGGGGGCGGGGGGAGACCCAGTACTTC. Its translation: CAWSVWGRGETQYF.

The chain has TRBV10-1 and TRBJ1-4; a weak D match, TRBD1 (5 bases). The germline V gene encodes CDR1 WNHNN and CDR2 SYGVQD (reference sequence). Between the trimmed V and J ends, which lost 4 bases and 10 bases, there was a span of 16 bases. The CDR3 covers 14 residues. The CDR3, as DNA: TGCGCCAGCAGTGGTGAGGCAGGGTCAGGAAAACTGTTTTTT. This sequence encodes CASSGEAGSGKLFF.

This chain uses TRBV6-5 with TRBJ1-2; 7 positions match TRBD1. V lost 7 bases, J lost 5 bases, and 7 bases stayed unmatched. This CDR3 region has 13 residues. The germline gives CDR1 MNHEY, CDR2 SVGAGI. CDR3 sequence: CASTRDSKYGYTF. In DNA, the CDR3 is TGTGCCAGCACCCGGGACAGCAAGTATGGCTACACCTTC.

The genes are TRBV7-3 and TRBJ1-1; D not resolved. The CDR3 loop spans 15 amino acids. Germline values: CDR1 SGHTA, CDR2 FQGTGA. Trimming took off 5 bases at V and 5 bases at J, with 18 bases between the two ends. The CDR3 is CASSLNPTGRTEAFF. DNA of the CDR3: TGTGCCAGCAGCCTAAACCCGACGGGTAGAACTGAAGCTTTCTTT. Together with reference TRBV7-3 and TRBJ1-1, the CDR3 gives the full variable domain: GAGVSQTPSNKVTEKGKYVELRCDPISGHTALYWYRQSLGQGPEFLIYFQGTGAADDSGLPNDRFFAVRPEGSVSTLKIQRTERGDSAVYLCASSLNPTGRTEAFFGQGTRLTVV.

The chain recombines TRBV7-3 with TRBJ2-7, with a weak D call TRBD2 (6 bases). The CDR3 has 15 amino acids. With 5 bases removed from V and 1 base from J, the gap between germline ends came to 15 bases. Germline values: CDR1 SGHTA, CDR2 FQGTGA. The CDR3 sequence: CASSPTGLSSYEQYF. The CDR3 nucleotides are TGTGCCAGCAGCCCGACGGGACTCTCTTCCTACGAGCAGTACTTC.

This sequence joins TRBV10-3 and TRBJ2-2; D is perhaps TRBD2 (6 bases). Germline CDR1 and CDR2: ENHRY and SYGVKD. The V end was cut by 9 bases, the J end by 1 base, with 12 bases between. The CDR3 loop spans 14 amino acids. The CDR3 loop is CAISGRGNTGELFF. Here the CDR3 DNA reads TGTGCCATAAGCGGGCGGGGGAACACCGGGGAGCTGTTTTTT.

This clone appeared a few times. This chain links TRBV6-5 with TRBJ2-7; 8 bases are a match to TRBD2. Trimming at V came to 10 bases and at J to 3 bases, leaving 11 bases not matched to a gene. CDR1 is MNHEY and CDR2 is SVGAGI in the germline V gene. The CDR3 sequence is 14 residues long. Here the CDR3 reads CAIDTSGRSYEQYF. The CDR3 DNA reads TGTGCCATCGACACTAGCGGCCGTAGCTACGAGCAGTACTTC.

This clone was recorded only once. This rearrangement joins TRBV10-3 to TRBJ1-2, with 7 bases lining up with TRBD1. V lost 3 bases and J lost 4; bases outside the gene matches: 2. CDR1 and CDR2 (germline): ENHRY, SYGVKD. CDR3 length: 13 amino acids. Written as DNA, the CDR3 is TGTGCCATCAGTGACGACAGGGTCTATGGCTACACCTTC. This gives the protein CAISDDRVYGYTF.